A selection of T cell receptor beta chains follows, all from one sample in a study of blood T cell repertoires in COVID-19. TCRdb's copy holds only in-frame clones and misses some; the assay was immunoSEQ multiplex PCR. The sample has some 500,000 clones, about 89% seen once. The sequenced sample was peripheral blood. These TCRs come from a woman aged 50 to 60 with COVID-19, enrolled during active disease. CDR3s include the opening cysteine and the closing phenylalanine or tryptophan. The D gene is left open where the match is weak. Clone size appears in some rows only: once, few, many, or a class for an expanded clone.

v_gene	abundance	j_gene	d_gene	CDR3nt	CDR3aa
TRBV6-5	-	TRBJ1-1	-	TGTGCCAGCAGGCGGGCCCTCAGTAACACTGAAGCTTTCTTT	CASRRALSNTEAFF
TRBV27	once	TRBJ1-1	-	TGTGCCAGCAGTTTGGGAGGGGGCACTGAAGCTTTCTTT	CASSLGGGTEAFF
TRBV19	-	TRBJ1-6	TRBD1	TGTGCCAGTAGCGGGAATACGAGACAGGGGATTAGTTCACCCCTCCACTTT	CASSGNTRQGISSPLHF
TRBV7-8	-	TRBJ2-1	-	TGTGCCAGCAGCCGATCCCTGACCGGAGTGGAGCAGTTCTTC	CASSRSLTGVEQFF
TRBV2	once	TRBJ1-2	TRBD1	TGTGCCAGCAGTGGGGACAGGCGACTATCCTATGGCTACACCTTC	CASSGDRRLSYGYTF
TRBV9	-	TRBJ1-2	-	TGTGCCAGCAGCGTTAGGGGTGATGACTATGGCTACACCTTC	CASSVRGDDYGYTF
TRBV30	-	TRBJ2-3	TRBD2	TGTGCCTGGATTCCGGGACTAGCGGGGGGGCGTACGCAGTATTTT	CAWIPGLAGGRTQYF
TRBV5-6	few	TRBJ1-1	-	TGTGCCAGCAGCTTGGGTAGGGGTCTCACTTTCTTT	CASSLGRGLTFF
TRBV15	-	TRBJ1-2	-	TGTGCCACCAGCAGATCCCTCTCAAGCGGAGGCTATGGCTACACCTTC	CATSRSLSSGGYGYTF
TRBV3-1/TRBV3-2	-	TRBJ1-3	-	TGTGCCAGCAGCCCGAGGGTATCCTCTGGAAACACCATATATTTT	CASSPRVSSGNTIYF
TRBV11-2	-	TRBJ2-1	TRBD2	TGTGCCAGCAGCTTAGTTGAGGGCGGGGGGCGATACAATGAGCAGTTCTTC	CASSLVEGGGRYNEQFF
TRBV5-1	-	TRBJ2-3	TRBD1	TGCGCCAGCATACACGGGACAGGGAATCAAGATACGCAGTATTTT	CASIHGTGNQDTQYF
TRBV7-6	-	TRBJ1-1	-	TGTGCCAGCAGCTCCCCCGGACTGCAGAACACTGAAGCTTTCTTT	CASSSPGLQNTEAFF
TRBV10-3	-	TRBJ1-6	TRBD1	TGTGCCATCAGTGAGTTCACAGGGGATTTCTCCTATAATTCACCCCTCCACTTT	CAISEFTGDFSYNSPLHF
TRBV27	-	TRBJ2-7	-	TGTGCCAGCAGTCAAGGCCGGGGGATCGAGCAGTACTTC	CASSQGRGIEQYF
TRBV19	-	TRBJ1-3	-	TGTGCCAGTAGTATTTCCAGGCTCTCTGGAAACACCATATATTTT	CASSISRLSGNTIYF
TRBV18	-	TRBJ2-5	TRBD1	TGTGCCAGCCTCGGCGATCAGGGGGCGTCCGTGGAGACCCAGTACTTC	CASLGDQGASVETQYF
TRBV28	few	TRBJ1-5	-	TGTGCCAGCTGGAAAGGACGGAGGGGGGGTGAGCCCCAGCATTTT	CASWKGRRGGEPQHF
TRBV14	-	TRBJ1-1	TRBD1	TGTGCCAGCAGCCGCAGGGGGTTGGTTGAAGCTTTCTTT	CASSRRGLVEAFF
TRBV7-9	-	TRBJ2-1	-	TGTGCCAGCAGCTTATTTTCAGGGAAATTGGACAATGAGCAGTTCTTC	CASSLFSGKLDNEQFF
TRBV9	-	TRBJ2-1	TRBD1	TGTGCCAGCAGCCCCCAAGGACAGGAATCAAATGAGCAGTTCTTC	CASSPQGQESNEQFF
TRBV6-6	-	TRBJ1-1	-	TGTGCCAGCAGCCAGACGGACAGCATGAACACTGAAGCTTTCTTT	CASSQTDSMNTEAFF
TRBV6-5	-	TRBJ2-7	-	TGTGCCAGCAGTTACAGACCTCAGCGCGTCCACGAGCAGTACTTC	CASSYRPQRVHEQYF
TRBV28	few	TRBJ1-1	-	TGTGCCAGCAGTTTAGGGGCAGGGCGAACTGAAGCTTTCTTT	CASSLGAGRTEAFF
TRBV27	-	TRBJ1-6	-	TGTGCCAGCAGTCCACGACAGTTTGTGTCCTATAATTCACCCCTCCACTTT	CASSPRQFVSYNSPLHF
TRBV6-1	-	TRBJ2-5	TRBD2	TGTGCCAGCAGTGACCTAGCGGGGGGGCGAGAGACCCAGTACTTC	CASSDLAGGRETQYF
TRBV9	-	TRBJ1-4	TRBD1	TGTGCCAGCAGCTGGACAGGGGGTAATGAAAAACTGTTTTTT	CASSWTGGNEKLFF
TRBV27	-	TRBJ2-3	TRBD2	TGTGCCAGCAGTTTAAGACTAGCGGGGACAGATACGCAGTATTTT	CASSLRLAGTDTQYF
TRBV7-9	few	TRBJ1-1	-	TGTGCCAGCAGCCCCTCGAGACCCATTGGGGGGGCTTTCTTT	CASSPSRPIGGAFF
TRBV3-1/TRBV3-2	once	TRBJ1-5	-	TGTGCCAGCAGCCAAGAGGTAACGGGCAGGGGGCCCCAGCATTTT	CASSQEVTGRGPQHF
TRBV28	-	TRBJ2-2	-	TGTGCCAGCAGTCCGGACTATTCTCGTGGCACCGGGGAGCTGTTTTTT	CASSPDYSRGTGELFF
TRBV2	-	TRBJ1-3	-	TGTGCCAGCAGCCCACTTAGCCCTGGAAACACCATATATTTT	CASSPLSPGNTIYF
TRBV29-1	-	TRBJ2-5	TRBD1	TGCAGCGTCGCACAGGGGTCGGAAGAGACCCAGTACTTC	CSVAQGSEETQYF
TRBV12-3/TRBV12-4	-	TRBJ1-2	-	TGTGCCAGCAGTGAGCGAGATTATGGCTACACCTTC	CASSERDYGYTF
TRBV11-1	-	TRBJ1-1	-	TGTGCCAGCAGCTTCGGGAGGAACACTGAAGCTTTCTTT	CASSFGRNTEAFF
TRBV6-5	once	TRBJ1-5	TRBD1	TGTGCCGCTCACAGTCGATGGACAGGTAATCAGCCCCAGCATTTT	CAAHSRWTGNQPQHF
TRBV9	-	TRBJ1-2	TRBD1	TGTGCCAGCAGCGTAGATGGGACAGGGCTCCTGGATGGCTACACCTTC	CASSVDGTGLLDGYTF
TRBV5-4	-	TRBJ1-6	TRBD1	TGTGCCAGCAGAGTGGACAGGGGGGATTCACCCCTCCACTTT	CASRVDRGDSPLHF
TRBV5-5	few	TRBJ2-7	-	TGTGCCAGCAGAGGCGGGGAGGGGGAGCGCTACGAGCAGTACTTC	CASRGGEGERYEQYF
TRBV19	-	TRBJ1-1	TRBD1	TGTGCCAGTAAAGTACAGGGGTCTGGCACTGAAGCTTTCTTT	CASKVQGSGTEAFF
TRBV9	-	TRBJ1-2	-	TGTGCCAGCAGCCCCCGGGGCGCAGGGGACTATGGCTACACCTTC	CASSPRGAGDYGYTF
TRBV7-6	-	TRBJ1-1	TRBD1	TGTGCCAGCAGCTCGGGACAGATGAACACTGAAGCTTTCTTT	CASSSGQMNTEAFF
TRBV5-6	-	TRBJ2-7	-	TGTGCCAGCAGCTCCAATACGGGGATCGAGCAGTACTTC	CASSSNTGIEQYF
TRBV24-1	-	TRBJ1-6	-	TGTGCCACCAGTGCAGGGGACTCCTATAATTCACCCCTCCACTTT	CATSAGDSYNSPLHF
TRBV19	few	TRBJ2-7	TRBD1	TGTGCCAGTAGTTCCGGGACAGAGGCCTACGAGCAGTACTTC	CASSSGTEAYEQYF